The T cell receptor (beta chain) described here comes from a study of T cell responses to AZD1222 COVID-19 vaccine (TCRdb year 2021). Broadly, across the study: A total of just over 230 trial participants underwent TCR sequencing, of whom more than 200 had received two doses of AZD1222 and some 25 had received two doses of the MenACWY control vaccine. Trial participants were enrolled by age into 18-55, 56-69 and 70-plus year subgroups, with about 150, 28 and 57 TCR-sequenced participants respectively.

In the case of this clone: Its antigen target is currently unknown. No qualities accompany the bases; no much larger clone lies one base away.

The CDR3 holds 14 amino acids from the cysteine to the phenylalanine. The DNA shown is the 42-base CDR3, in frame from base 1. Trimming takes 5 bases from V and 2 bases from J, and the germline ends sit 13 bases apart. The germline V gene provides CDR1 SGHRS and CDR2 YFSETQ. This sample's time point label indicates: baseline before first vaccination. Read against the paper, the sample's treatment or condition label means: meningococcal conjugate vaccine given as trial control. Vaccinee samples were obtained from the UK trials COV001 and COV002, which included a single-blind randomized controlled phase 2/3 trial of AZD1222 (ChAdOx1 nCoV-19) in healthy adults. For TCRbeta chain sequencing, PBMC samples were collected from trial participants at day 0 and at day 28 after the second dose. The paper as a whole reports these results and caveats: Spike-specific TCR breadth and depth rose significantly after two AZD1222 doses compared with day 0 and with MenACWY recipients. The whole spike protein was spanned by vaccine-associated CD4 TCRs, and dominant responses were seen in regions 160-218 and 743-854. Participants were mostly white British, with more females than males. The authors suggested clonal diversity may have been underestimated. Reportedly, almost half of the unique spike-specific TCRs recognized epitopes lying outside the regions that are mutated in the B.1.351 and B.1.1.7 variants. No day 14 peak-response samples were available, so repertoires were characterized only after the peak T cell response. Conclusions about previously exposed vaccinees are limited because only five to seven AZD1222 recipients were SARS-CoV-2 seropositive at baseline. The 56-69-year group was small, and its depth increase did not reach significance, likely because of low power.

The CDR3 regions of human TCRbeta chains were analyzed by immunosequencing. As for how the authors treated the data: TCRs in the repertoires were matched against a reference library of SARS-CoV-2-specific TCRs that had been generated with the MIRA antigen-specificity platform. Breadth was defined as the fraction of unique TCRs that were SARS-CoV-2-associated, and depth was defined as the fraction of total T cells that were SARS-CoV-2-associated. Using the MIRA data, each spike-specific TCR was assigned both to the spike region to which the TCR was reactive and to a CD4 or CD8 class. Log10-transformed breadth and depth values were compared by one-way ANOVA with Sidak's multiple comparisons tests. In TCRdb, the immuneACCESS table is reduced to in-frame sequences with V and J assigned. These tables do not hold every clone; where another copy was compared, an unresolved V gene accounts for under half, and the others remain unexplained. V, J and clone size were drawn from that table, and D and trimming were deduced from the DNA. This sample comprises 150,000 or so clones, 85% to 90% of them detected only once. The ten largest clones take up 5.5% of the sample.

Recombination joined TRBV5-1 with TRBJ1-2; the D gene is perhaps TRBD1, on 6 matching bases. Sequencing was performed on peripheral blood, taken on day 0 of MenACWY control vaccination. This receptor was obtained from an adult in good health. The CDR3 has the sequence CASSPYTGNYGYTF. The DNA sequence reads TGCGCCAGCAGTCCCTATACAGGGAACTATGGCTACACCTTC.